This T cell receptor beta chain emerged from a study of OX40 agonist ivuxolimab in advanced cancers. V was clipped by 7 bases and J by 2 bases, with 12 bases between them. This CDR3 comprises 14 residues. From germline, CDR1 is MDHEN and CDR2 SYDVKM. Findings and limits, study-wide: CD4+ T cells averaged fewer expanded clones than CD8+ T cells.

This clone was detected only a few times. Its antigen is unknown. The method was immunoSEQ multiplex PCR; TCRdb's version includes in-frame clones alone and lacks a portion of them. Among roughly 12,000 clones listed, under 80% were seen once. The TCR comes from an adult with an advanced solid tumor such as melanoma, head and neck, liver or kidney cancer. This sequence joins TRBV28 and TRBJ1-3; D remains ambiguous. Source: CD4+ or CD8+ T cells sorted from blood, taken in a trial of the OX40 agonist ivuxolimab. In nucleotides, the CDR3 is TGTGCCAGCACTCCAGTAGGGCCTGGAAACACCATATATTTT. Residues: CASTPVGPGNTIYF.